Included here is one T cell receptor beta chain sequence, with context. These data originate in a study of CD8+CD57+ T cells in acquired aplastic anemia. Patients selected for sequencing had displayed CD8+CD57+ cell expansion by flow cytometry. Profiles of TCR beta VDJ and CDR3 were generated from a genomic DNA template. TCRdb re-called the reads with MiXCR, one entry per CDR3 protein. The table records 150,000 or so distinct CDR3 sequences, about 48% of them present only once. The V gene lost 4 bases and the J gene lost 0 bases, with 7 bases spanning the gap. CDR1 and CDR2 (germline): LNHDA, SQIVND (reference sequence). The CDR3 sequence is 13 residues long.

Sequencing was performed on sorted CD4+, CD8+, or CD8+CD57+ T cells (not recorded which) from PBMCs. The source is a human donor with aplastic anemia. The chain has TRBV19 and TRBJ2-7, with D unclear. The CDR3 region is CASSTRNSYEQYF. The CDR3 region has the DNA TGTGCCAGTAGTACCCGGAACTCCTACGAGCAGTACTTC.